The following is a T cell receptor beta chain sequence with its context. What antigen it recognizes has not been identified. No much larger clone exists at a distance of one base, and base qualities are not known. The library was produced with the immunoSEQ multiplex PCR assay. TCRdb re-hosts the immuneACCESS table, in-frame sequences only. Its copies lack some clones; in the studies checked, an unresolved V gene accounts for under half of them, and the cause for the rest is not known. In all, the sample holds about 87,000 clones, and 93% of those were seen once. The top ten clonotypes cover 1.3% to 1.5% of the sample. The data derive from a study of T cell changes during pregnancy in multiple sclerosis (dated by TCRdb to about 2019). With respect to the entire study: The study looked at changes in the T cell repertoire across pregnancy in women with multiple sclerosis.

According to the germline V gene (reference sequence), CDR1 reads SEHNR and CDR2 reads FQNEAQ. V has 1 base trimmed and J has 1 base trimmed; junction bases matching no gene number 2. Including the terminal cysteine and phenylalanine, the CDR3 comprises 15 residues. Of the read, only the CDR3 DNA is kept; its 45 bases are in frame from base 1. Rearrangement joined TRBV7-9 to TRBJ2-3, and 7 bases in between align with TRBD1. Specimen: peripheral blood, collected in the third trimester of pregnancy. The sequence was obtained from a female donor in good health, enrolled as a control in a pregnancy study. This receptor has the CDR3 CASSLDQGGTDTQYF. Here is the DNA: TGTGCCAGCAGCTTAGACCAGGGGGGCACAGATACGCAGTATTTT.